This TCR beta chain was recorded in a study of blood T cell repertoires in COVID-19. Study summary: The study drew acute and convalescent COVID-19 samples from the United States, Italy and Spain.

The CDR3 is 16 residues long. Germline V CDR1 and CDR2: PRHDT, FYEKMQ (reference sequence). V was clipped by 5 bases and J by 4 bases; unmatched bases: 10. Repertoires were generated with immunoSEQ multiplex PCR, while TCRdb's copy carries only in-frame clones and drops some. The table lists 180,000 or so clones, nearly 80% of them singletons. Recruitment covered about 26 US areas and drew participants whose ages spanned roughly 18 to 95 years. This clone was seen more than once but under ten times. The chain couples TRBV13 to TRBJ2-2; the match to TRBD1 covers 7 bases. This clonotype originated in a man aged 55 to 69 who had been exposed to COVID-19. Sequenced sample: PBMCs or T cells enriched from blood (not recorded which). The CDR3 region has the DNA TGTGCCAGCAGCCTCAGACAGGGAAGAGGCACCGGGGAGCTGTTTTTT. This translates into CASSLRQGRGTGELFF.